This entry lists 29 T cell receptor beta chains sequenced from one sample in a study of cytomegalovirus exposure and HLA in healthy donors. In the PCR, 60 Vbeta and 13 Jbeta primers were used. The repertoire was sequenced with immunoSEQ multiplex PCR; TCRdb's copy has only in-frame clones and lacks some. Among 95,000 to 150,000 clones listed, 15% to 19% were seen once. The sequenced material came from PBMCs. These TCRs come from a woman younger than 35 in good health and CMV-seronegative.

This clone occurred a few times. The chain uses TRBV6-6 and TRBJ2-7, with 8 bases identical to TRBD1. J was trimmed by 5 bases and V by 0 bases; bases with no gene match: 0. This CDR3 has 13 amino acids. Germline V gene sequence: CDR1 MNHNY, CDR2 SVGAGI (reference sequence). The CDR3 DNA follows: TGTGCCAGCAGTTACTCGGACAGGGACGAGCAGTACTTC. Amino acids: CASSYSDRDEQYF.

The genes are TRBV6-1 and TRBJ1-2, with D perhaps matching TRBD1 (6 bases). CDR1 is MNHNS, CDR2 SASEGT, per germline. V lost 7 bases and J lost 4, with 10 bases in between. This CDR3 region has 12 residues. The CDR3 DNA reads TGTGCCAGCAAAACAGGGTCCTATGGCTACACCTTC. This gives the protein CASKTGSYGYTF.

The chain has TRBV7-2 and TRBJ2-7, with D maybe TRBD2 (5 bases). The CDR3 has 14 residues. Trimming stripped 5 bases from V and 0 bases from J, with 11 bases between. Germline V gene lookup returns CDR1 SGHTA and CDR2 FQGNSA. DNA of the CDR3: TGTGCCAGCAGCCAAGGAGGCGGCTCCTACGAGCAGTACTTC. This sequence encodes CASSQGGGSYEQYF.

The chain has TRBV28 and TRBJ1-2, with 8 bases lining up with TRBD1. V lost 6 bases and J lost 5; bases outside the gene matches: 11. Germline CDR1 reads MDHEN; CDR2 reads SYDVKM. The CDR3 consists of 15 residues. CDR3 coding DNA: TGTGCCAGCAGGCAGCCCGGGACAGGCTTTTATGGCTACACCTTC. Protein product: CASRQPGTGFYGYTF.

Of note for this clone: An end of the junction differs from the germline gene, which may be a read error. This sequence joins TRBV19 and TRBJ2-1; D gene ambiguous. The CDR3 is 14 residues long. Looked up from germline, CDR1 is LNHDA and CDR2 is SQIVND (reference sequence). The CDR3 sequence is CASSIGRLRNEQFF. CDR3 in DNA: TGTGCCAGTAGCATAGGACGCCTGAGGAATGAGCAGTTCTTC.

At least ten counts were recorded for this clone. The rearrangement links TRBV6-6 to TRBJ2-3, with 7 bases fitting TRBD2. The CDR3 has 13 amino acids. With 5 bases clipped from V and 3 bases from J, the junction kept 2 bases outside the gene matches. Germline V gene lookup returns CDR1 MNHNY and CDR2 SVGAGI (reference sequence). CDR3 DNA sequence: TGTGCCAGCAGTACTAGCGATACAGATACGCAGTATTTT. This encodes CASSTSDTDTQYF.

Only a few counts were recorded for this clone. V and J are TRBV6-4 and TRBJ1-4; 9 bases agree with TRBD1. The V gene end was trimmed by 7 bases and the J gene end by 10 bases; junction bases not matched to a gene: 13. The CDR3 runs 15 residues. The germline V gene has CDR1 MRHNA and CDR2 SNTAGT. In DNA form, the CDR3 reads TGTGCCAGCAACCCGGGGAGGGACAGGGAATTAAAACTGTTTTTT. As protein: CASNPGRDRELKLFF.

This clone was counted only a few times. This chain uses TRBV29-1 with TRBJ1-2; D not resolved. The CDR3 consists of 12 residues. Germline V gives CDR1 SQVTM, CDR2 ANQGSEA. Trimming stripped 4 bases from V and 0 bases from J, with 6 bases between. CDR3 loop: CSVAQTNYGYTF. The CDR3 region has the DNA TGCAGCGTTGCGCAGACTAACTATGGCTACACCTTC.

The chain is built from TRBV19 and TRBJ1-2, with a weak D call TRBD1 (6 bases). Between the trimmed V and J ends, which lost 4 bases and 8 bases, there was a span of 14 bases. This CDR3 contains 13 residues. The V gene's germline CDR1 is LNHDA and CDR2 SQIVND (reference sequence). The DNA for the CDR3 is TGTGCCAGTAGTACACAGGGTCTGGGGGGCTACACCTTC. Residues: CASSTQGLGGYTF.

The chain carries TRBV6-1 and TRBJ1-4, with D perhaps matching TRBD1 (5 bases). Per germline, CDR1 MNHNS and CDR2 SASEGT. The length of the CDR3 is 11 residues. V was pared by 11 bases and J by 11 bases, with 15 bases between. The CDR3 nucleotides read TGTGCCGGTTGGGGCGGGGGTAAACTGTTTTTT. Its protein is CAGWGGGKLFF.

The table lists this clone with a few counts. The chain employs TRBV7-2 and TRBJ1-4; D possibly corresponds to TRBD1 (6 bases). V lost 6 bases to trimming and J lost 5 bases, with 10 bases between them. This CDR3 has 13 amino acids. In germline, CDR1 is SGHTA, CDR2 FQGNSA. CDR3 DNA sequence: TGTGCCAGCAGTTCTGGACAGAATGAAAAACTGTTTTTT. Translating gives CASSSGQNEKLFF.

The rearrangement links TRBV5-1 to TRBJ1-4; 7 bases are shared with TRBD1. The CDR3 spans 16 residues. CDR1 is SGHRS and CDR2 is YFSETQ in the germline V gene. V lost 0 bases and J lost 0; bases outside the gene matches: 2. CDR3 amino acids: CASSLGQGATNEKLFF. The CDR3 DNA sequence: TGCGCCAGCAGCTTGGGACAGGGAGCAACTAATGAAAAACTGTTTTTT. Based on the CDR3 plus reference TRBV5-1 and TRBJ1-4, the full variable domain is KAGVTQTPRYLIKTRGQQVTLSCSPISGHRSVSWYQQTPGQGLQFLFEYFSETQRNKGNFPGRFSGRQFSNSRSEMNVSTLELGDSALYLCASSLGQGATNEKLFFGSGTQLSVL.

This chain connects TRBV6-1 to TRBJ1-3, with D hard to call. Trimming cost V 2 bases and J 0 bases, with 8 bases left between them. The germline V gene encodes CDR1 MNHNS and CDR2 SASEGT. This CDR3 has 15 amino acids. In DNA form, the CDR3 reads TGTGCCAGCAGTGAACGGGAGTTCTCTGGAAACACCATATATTTT. Amino acid sequence: CASSEREFSGNTIYF.

This rearrangement joins TRBV29-1 to TRBJ1-1, with no clear D. CDR1 and CDR2 from the germline V gene are SQVTM and ANQGSEA. Trimming pared 3 bases from V and 2 bases from J, leaving 10 bases between. CDR3 size: 13 residues. The CDR3 loop reads CSVDRVLNTEAFF. CDR3 nucleotides: TGCAGCGTTGATCGGGTCCTCAACACTGAAGCTTTCTTT.

J is TRBJ2-1 and V is TRBV7-9; no firm D call. The CDR3 covers 13 residues. V gave up 3 bases and J gave up 4 bases, with 7 bases separating them. The germline V gene has CDR1 SEHNR and CDR2 FQNEAQ (reference sequence). The CDR3 DNA reads as TGTGCCAGCAGCTTCGGTACTTACAATGAGCAGTTCTTC. It codes for CASSFGTYNEQFF.

The table lists this clone with a few counts. This rearrangement joins TRBV6-5 to TRBJ2-1; TRBD1 aligns across 9 bases. Losses at the gene ends were 0 bases for V and 8 bases for J; bases not matched to a gene: 5. Per the germline V gene, CDR1 is MNHEY and CDR2 is SVGAGI. The CDR3 sequence is 15 residues long. This CDR3 is CASSYSRTGDDEQFF. For the CDR3, the DNA is TGTGCCAGCAGTTACTCGAGGACAGGGGATGATGAGCAGTTCTTC.

The chain joins TRBV18 to TRBJ2-7; 7 positions agree with TRBD1. After removal of 0 bases from V and 3 bases from J, the junction contained 8 bases not matched to a gene. CDR3 length equals 16 residues. In germline, CDR1 is KGHSH, CDR2 LQKENI. The CDR3 sequence is CASSPPSTGQLYEQYF. The CDR3 DNA follows: TGTGCCAGCTCACCACCGAGTACGGGACAGCTCTACGAGCAGTACTTC.

In this sample, this clone turned up a few times. V gene TRBV30 combines with J gene TRBJ2-7; TRBD2 aligns across 7 bases. Trimming cost V 1 base and J 7 bases; bases outside gene matches: 10. The germline V gene encodes CDR1 GTSNPN and CDR2 SVGIG (reference sequence). This CDR3 region has 14 residues. The CDR3 loop reads CAWSDGTAGGEQYF. CDR3 nucleotide sequence: TGTGCCTGGAGTGACGGGACTGCCGGGGGGGAGCAGTACTTC.

This clone has just a few counts. The CDR3 DNA reads TGTGCCAGCAGCTTAGGGGGGGGAGAGACCCAGTACTTC. Residues: CASSLGGGETQYF. The chain uses TRBV11-2 and TRBJ2-5; TRBD2 aligns across 7 bases. This CDR3 spans 13 amino acids. V dropped 1 base and J dropped 4; count of bases not matched to a gene: 0. Germline V gives CDR1 SGHAT, CDR2 FQNNGV.

This clone has only a few counts. V usage is TRBV6-1 and J usage is TRBJ1-1; D unresolved. Between the trimmed V and J ends, which lost 2 bases and 1 base, there was a span of 8 bases. This CDR3 is 14 amino acids long. The germline gives CDR1 MNHNS, CDR2 SASEGT. The CDR3: CASSESYRNTEAFF. The CDR3 DNA reads as TGTGCCAGCAGTGAATCGTACAGGAACACTGAAGCTTTCTTT.

This clone was detected only once. The chain uses TRBV6-6 and TRBJ2-2; TRBD2 agrees at 9 bases. J gave up 5 bases and V 8 bases, and 9 bases lay outside the gene matches. CDR1 and CDR2 (germline): MNHNY, SVGAGI (reference sequence). The CDR3 totals 15 residues. CDR3 sequence reads: CASVGGRVITGELFF. The CDR3 DNA reads TGTGCCAGCGTGGGCGGGAGGGTTATAACCGGGGAGCTGTTTTTT.

This clone was seen a handful of times. This chain joins TRBV28 and TRBJ1-2; D is possibly TRBD1 (6 bases). V was trimmed by 3 bases and J by 4 bases, leaving 12 bases between them. The CDR3 spans 14 residues. Germline CDR1 and CDR2: MDHEN and SYDVKM. The CDR3, as DNA: TGTGCCAGCAGTTTGGGGGCCAGGTTCTATGGCTACACCTTC. Protein product: CASSLGARFYGYTF.

J is TRBJ2-7 and V is TRBV28; 10 bases map to TRBD1. The CDR3 runs to 14 residues. Germline V gene lookup returns CDR1 MDHEN and CDR2 SYDVKM. V dropped 11 bases and J dropped 2; count of bases not matched to a gene: 9. CDR3 amino acids: CAAAGTGAPYEQYF. CDR3 nucleotides: TGTGCCGCCGCCGGGACAGGGGCCCCCTACGAGCAGTACTTC.

This clone came up a few times. The rearrangement links TRBV30 to TRBJ2-3, with 11 positions matching TRBD2. J lost 3 bases, V lost 4 bases, and 0 bases had no gene match. Germline V gene sequence: CDR1 GTSNPN, CDR2 SVGIG (reference sequence). CDR3 length equals 13 residues. The CDR3 DNA sequence: TGTGCCTGGACTAGCGGGGGGACAGATACGCAGTATTTT. Translated, it gives CAWTSGGTDTQYF.

This clone was seen a few times. V is TRBV30 and J is TRBJ2-3; no clear D gene. The V gene lost 3 bases and the J gene lost 0 bases, with 13 bases spanning the gap. The CDR3 extends over 15 amino acids. Germline CDR1 GTSNPN, CDR2 SVGIG (reference sequence). The CDR3 is CAWRSTRSSTDTQYF. The DNA of the CDR3 is TGTGCCTGGAGGTCAACACGTTCTAGCACAGATACGCAGTATTTT.

The CDR3 bases are TGTGCCAGCACCCCGGACAGGGGCAATCAGCCCCAGCATTTT. This codes for CASTPDRGNQPQHF. The chain uses TRBV7-8 and TRBJ1-5; TRBD1 matches at 8 bases. The CDR3 contains 14 residues. With 7 bases clipped from V and 2 bases from J, the junction kept 4 bases outside the gene matches. Germline CDR1 and CDR2: SGHVS and FQNEAQ.

This clone showed up just a few times. The chain couples TRBV29-1 to TRBJ2-7; 11 bases are a match to TRBD1. Germline CDR1 and CDR2: SQVTM and ANQGSEA. Trimming took 0 bases from V and 2 from J; bases not matched to a gene: 6. This CDR3 comprises 16 residues. The CDR3 region is CSVEDKGTGGAYEQYF. DNA for the CDR3: TGCAGCGTTGAAGATAAGGGGACAGGGGGGGCCTACGAGCAGTACTTC.

The rearrangement uses TRBV7-9 and TRBJ1-3, with 8 bases fitting TRBD1. Germline trimming cut 4 bases from V and 2 bases from J; bases unmatched to any gene: 4. Germline V CDR1 and CDR2: SEHNR, FQNEAQ (reference sequence). The CDR3 runs 15 residues. The chain's CDR3 is CASSYVQGAGNTIYF. CDR3 DNA sequence: TGTGCCAGCAGCTACGTACAGGGGGCTGGAAACACCATATATTTT.

This clone was detected only a few times. The rearrangement joins TRBV5-1 to TRBJ1-4; possible D gene TRBD1, 6 bases. CDR3 size: 14 residues. Germline loops: CDR1 SGHRS, CDR2 YFSETQ. Trimming took 5 bases from V and 7 from J, leaving 15 bases between them. Written as DNA, the CDR3 is TGCGCCAGCAGACTCACAGGGCTTGGTGAAAAACTGTTTTTT. Translating gives CASRLTGLGEKLFF.